One T cell receptor (beta chain) is described in this entry. As yet, its antigen is unknown. The data derive from a study of cytomegalovirus exposure and HLA in healthy donors. Study overall: Early released data comprised around 80 million unique TCRs from HLA-typed donors. General observations from the study: Among TCR beta chains, those listed as cytomegalovirus-associated numbered approximately 150.

In the PCR, 60 Vbeta and 13 Jbeta primers were used. The data were produced by immunoSEQ multiplex PCR, yet TCRdb's version contains in-frame clones alone and is incomplete. The sample lists about 120,000 clones, 65% to 85% occurring once. The CDR3 totals 14 residues. CDR1 MNHEY and CDR2 SMNVEV come from the germline V gene (reference sequence). V lost 2 bases and J 2 bases, leaving 10 bases between the germline ends. The clonotype comes from a woman between 40 and 50 years old in good health and CMV-seropositive. Source material: PBMCs. The V gene is TRBV27, the J gene TRBJ2-7; a possible D gene is TRBD2 (5 bases). CDR3 amino acids: CASSLGSGPYEQYF. The DNA for the CDR3 is TGTGCCAGCAGTTTAGGGAGCGGTCCCTACGAGCAGTACTTC.